This T cell receptor (beta chain) was identified in a study of regulatory T cells in long-lasting Graves disease (dated by TCRdb to the early 2020s). In the study overall: Antithyroid drugs had been taken for less than 3 months by newly diagnosed Graves' disease patients. TCR sequencing covered roughly 13 persistent and 20 newly diagnosed Graves' disease patients, some 33 samples in total. The study was registered as a clinical trial and conducted in China. Patients with persistent Graves' disease were compared with patients with newly diagnosed Graves' disease using TCR sequencing and RNA sequencing of peripheral blood.

The time point label corresponds to: newly diagnosed GD, antithyroid drugs for less than 3 months. For both TCR sequencing and RNA sequencing, RNA was extracted from PBMCs using TRIzol. The diagnosis of Graves' disease was made according to American Thyroid Association guidelines. Patients were recruited from an endocrinology department in Xi'an, China. Each patient gave around 9 milliliters of peripheral blood, collected in an EDTA anticoagulant tube. Ficoll Paque Plus density gradient separation was used to isolate PBMCs, and no additional T cell sorting was done. An Agilent 2100 Bioanalyzer and agarose gel were used to assess RNA quality, and a NanoDrop 2000 was used to measure RNA concentration. The CDR3 sequence holds 13 residues, the cysteine and phenylalanine included. Only the CDR3 part of the read is kept: 39 bases, read in frame from the first base. CDR1 is given as MDHEN and CDR2 as SYDVKM, both from the germline V gene. V trim: 6 bases; J trim: 8 bases; unmatched bases: 7.

The investigation overall reported the following: Persistent disease showed preferential use of TRBV28, TRBJ1-2 and TRBJ2-5, whereas newly diagnosed disease favored TRBV20-1 and TRBJ2-1. Persistent patients shared more public clonotypes among themselves (roughly 2,700) than newly diagnosed patients did (more than 950). Lower TCR Shannon entropy and fewer highly expanded clones were observed in persistent Graves' disease patients than in newly diagnosed patients, which suggested clonal expansion. Sequencing and analysis were restricted to the TCR beta chain. The study examined only peripheral blood because the primary lesion, thyroid tissue, could not be accessed. The small sample size was acknowledged by the authors as a limitation that may reduce accuracy.

This clonotype was counted at least ten times. Its antigen is still unknown. Base qualities are not provided; no much larger clone lies one nucleotide away. The receptor library was made with multiplex PCR. TCRdb records Illumina HiSeq 4000 as the sequencer. TCR beta libraries were built with iRepertoire HTBI primers and Arm-PCR amplification of CDR3 regions. Before sequencing, the PCR products went through gel purification. Processing in the source paper ran as follows. A total of roughly 58 TRBV and 14 TRBJ segments were identified across samples and were used for gene usage analysis of CDR3 amino acid clonotypes. COPE and FqMerger were used to merge filtered high-quality paired reads into contigs. BLAST was used to align contigs to IMGT TRBV, TRBD and TRBJ reference genes, with CDR3 defined following IMGT. Any clonotype with a frequency above 0.1% was counted as a highly expanded clone. Shannon entropy served as the measure of repertoire diversity, while the Gini coefficient captured V-J evenness. A clonotype was considered public if more than one individual shared it. TCRdb took the public reads, trimmed them with fastp at Q25, ran MiXCR for clone calling and kept in-frame beta chains. A single entry per CDR3 protein holds the most common genes and DNA from its merged rows. For this entry, the V and J calls and clone size follow TCRdb and not the study's own pipeline. The sample table shows about 440,000 distinct CDR3 sequences, and more than 13% are seen once. The leading ten clones occupy approximately 15% of the sample.

The same sample was also studied in work on T cells in Graves' hyperthyroidism and ophthalmopathy. As described in the second report: Stable Graves' hyperthyroidism was defined as the absence of progression to ophthalmopathy over 18 months of follow-up. Hyperthyroidism patients were newly diagnosed, had a disease duration of under 2 months, and were aged 18 to 65 years. Patients with uncontrolled infections, other autoimmune diseases, pregnancy or lactation were excluded. Diagnoses relied on clinical symptoms, serum thyroxine and TRAb, thyroid ultrasound and orbital computed tomography. The first round of RT-PCR for the TCR CDR3 was performed with the HTBI primer set and the Qiagen OneStep RT-PCR kit. Blood samples also contained most of the expanded thyroid clonotypes (frequency above 0.001), which suggests that blood repertoires may reflect thyroid immune responses. A model built on a 13 V-J signature distinguished ophthalmopathy from stable hyperthyroidism, reaching around 88% sensitivity and 81% to 83% specificity in cross-validation and 80%/75% in testing. In validation, the model predicted progression to ophthalmopathy with roughly 66% sensitivity and about 73% specificity, a median of about six months before onset. To identify TCR V-J signatures that set the groups apart, the researchers used a discovery cohort of 100 or so patients, made up of 43 with Graves' ophthalmopathy and about 59 with stable Graves' hyperthyroidism. Prospective prediction of ophthalmopathy was tested in an independent validation cohort consisting of 18 hyperthyroidism patients and 17 patients who later progressed to ophthalmopathy. The 100 or so discovery patients were randomly divided into training and test sets at a 7:3 ratio. Thyroid tissue and blood T-cell repertoires from about 6 Graves' hyperthyroidism patients were also compared in the study. Following sampling, methimazole starting at 30 mg daily was given to hyperthyroidism patients, and high-dose intravenous methylprednisolone was given to ophthalmopathy patients. A second multiplex PCR round built the libraries, followed by size selection and purification. Paired-end sequencing of the libraries was performed with 100 bp reads on an Illumina HiSeq2000. SOAPnuke was used to process the raw data, removing reads that contained adapters or uncalled bases, had a mean Phred below 15, or lacked an exact match to the constant primer or identifier. COPE v1.2.5 was used to merge the high-quality paired reads, and each unique nucleotide sequence was defined as a clonotype. Clonotypes were aligned to IMGT TRBV, TRBD and TRBJ reference segments using MiTCR v1.1. The analysis was restricted to V-J combinations with a frequency above 0.0001, which together covered just over 98% of the repertoires. A TCS score was defined as the ratio of F50 (clonal expansion) to E x V (chaos), with BLOSUM62-based TCRdist applied between CDR3 peptides within each V-J. Welch's t-statistics and random forest reduced 500 to 650 V-J features to 13, which were used in a naive Bayes classifier (R e1071). Sample size was not statistically predetermined, and investigators were not blinded to group allocation. The paper reports TCR Vbeta CDR3 sequencing of about 140 peripheral blood samples: some 44 ophthalmopathy, some 80 hyperthyroidism and 17 progressor patients.

The input for sequencing was peripheral blood mononuclear cells (PBMCs), taken at new diagnosis, from a patient treated with antithyroid drugs. The sequence is built from TRBV28 and TRBJ1-2; the central 9 bases match TRBD1. The sequence was obtained from a woman aged 30 to 39 with Graves disease. Donor details come from another sample of the same person, matched by shared clones. The nucleotide sequence reads TGTGCCAGCAGCCCCGACAGGGGGGAGGGCTACACCTTC. The encoded protein is CASSPDRGEGYTF.